These 25 T cell receptor beta chains came from one sample sequenced in a study of T-cell reconstitution after alpha-beta-depleted transplantation in children. Unique molecular identifiers were incorporated when the TCRbeta library was constructed. A single record per CDR3 protein comes from TCRdb applying MiXCR to the PCR reads. The data hold almost 600,000 distinct CDR3 sequences, with 25% to 30% observed a single time. Here the sequenced sample was PBMCs, taken before TCRalphabeta/CD19-depleted stem cell transplant. The source of these receptors is a boy less than two years old with Wiskott-Aldrich syndrome, due to receive a stem cell transplant.

The sample holds a few counts of this clonotype. This chain joins TRBV7-2 and TRBJ1-3, with unresolved D. CDR1 and CDR2 from the germline V gene are SGHTA and FQGNSA. V was pared by 5 bases and J by 0 bases, with 11 bases between. The CDR3 spans 15 residues. The CDR3 here is CASSLSVSSGNTIYF. The DNA of the CDR3 is TGTGCCAGCAGCCTCTCAGTCAGCTCTGGAAACACCATATATTTT.

This clonotype has a handful of counts. The chain recombines TRBV5-4 with TRBJ2-2; D is perhaps TRBD1 or TRBD2 (7 bases each). Trimming removed 7 bases at V and 5 bases at J, with 18 bases between. The CDR3 runs to 15 residues. The V gene's germline CDR1 is SGHNT and CDR2 YYREEE (reference sequence). The CDR3 region is CASGIYRGGTGELFF. CDR3 nucleotide sequence: TGTGCCAGCGGAATTTACAGGGGAGGGACCGGGGAGCTGTTTTTT.

This clonotype was found a few times. The chain uses TRBV5-1 and TRBJ2-3, with D uncertain. V lost 0 bases, J lost 6 bases, and 8 bases lay in between. The CDR3 sequence is 13 residues long. CDR1 SGHRS and CDR2 YFSETQ come from the germline V gene. The CDR3 loop is CASSLESPDTQYF. The CDR3 nucleotides read TGCGCCAGCAGCTTGGAATCCCCCGATACGCAGTATTTT.

The CDR3 protein is CASTYFGGPSTDTQYF. The CDR3 bases are TGTGCCAGCACCTACTTCGGCGGGCCTAGCACAGATACGCAGTATTTT. V is TRBV27 and J is TRBJ2-3; possible D gene TRBD2, 5 bases. The CDR3 loop spans 16 amino acids. Germline V CDR1 and CDR2: MNHEY, SMNVEV (reference sequence). With 7 bases removed from V and 0 bases from J, the gap between germline ends came to 17 bases.

This rearrangement joins TRBV12-3 or TRBV12-4 to TRBJ2-7; D unresolved. The CDR3 runs 13 residues. V gave up 3 bases and J gave up 8 bases, with 14 bases separating them. The CDR3 DNA is TGTGCCAGCAGTTTTTCGTCCGGCATCAAGCAGTACTTC. Its protein is CASSFSSGIKQYF.

In its sample, this clonotype was seen a few times. V and J are TRBV5-8 and TRBJ2-3; 10 bases fit TRBD2. CDR3 length: 17 residues. Trimming at V came to 0 bases and at J to 6 bases, leaving 10 bases not matched to a gene. Germline V lookup: CDR1 SGHTS, CDR2 YDEGEE. The CDR3 DNA follows: TGTGCCAGCAGCTTGGCCCTAGCGGGAGACTTCTTCGATACGCAGTATTTT. The encoded protein is CASSLALAGDFFDTQYF.

The chain carries TRBV5-1 and TRBJ2-3; 8 nucleotides match TRBD2. V trimming: 0 bases; J trimming: 4 bases; junction bases outside the gene matches: 7. Germline CDR1 SGHRS, CDR2 YFSETQ. The CDR3 sequence is 16 residues long. This chain's CDR3 is CASSLALSGTADTQYF. The CDR3 DNA reads TGCGCCAGCAGCTTGGCCCTTAGCGGGACGGCAGATACGCAGTATTTT.

The rearrangement joins TRBV5-1 to TRBJ2-1; 11 nucleotides align to TRBD2. CDR1 is SGHRS and CDR2 is YFSETQ in the germline V gene. V dropped 4 bases and J dropped 10; count of bases not matched to a gene: 10. The CDR3 sequence is 15 residues long. CDR3 sequence reads: CASSPLAGGSEEQFF. CDR3 sequence (DNA): TGCGCCAGCAGCCCCCTAGCGGGAGGATCGGAAGAGCAGTTCTTC.

V is TRBV12-3 or TRBV12-4 and J is TRBJ1-5; D remains ambiguous. V gave up 6 bases and J gave up 1 base, with 10 bases separating them. The CDR3 has 14 amino acids. CDR3 sequence reads: CASRTAGSNQPQHF. The DNA for the CDR3 is TGTGCCAGCAGGACCGCGGGGAGCAATCAGCCCCAGCATTTT.

This chain links TRBV5-1 with TRBJ2-1; D is undetermined. CDR3 length: 14 amino acids. Trimming shortened V by 0 bases and J by 7 bases, and 11 bases separated the two germline ends. Germline V gene lookup returns CDR1 SGHRS and CDR2 YFSETQ. Here the CDR3 reads CASSLAERANEQFF. In DNA form, the CDR3 reads TGCGCCAGCAGCTTGGCAGAAAGGGCGAATGAGCAGTTCTTC.

This clonotype was recorded a few times. In DNA, the CDR3 is TGTGCCAGCAGCTTAAGGAGCCTGGAAGCAGATACGCAGTATTTT. It yields the protein CASSLRSLEADTQYF. V is TRBV11-2 and J is TRBJ2-3; D not resolved. CDR1 and CDR2 from the germline V gene are SGHAT and FQNNGV. Trimming pared 2 bases from V and 4 bases from J, leaving 13 bases between. This CDR3 is 15 amino acids long.

There are a few counts of this clonotype. V usage is TRBV15 and J usage is TRBJ2-2; D may be TRBD2 (6 bases). This CDR3 is 17 amino acids long. The germline V and J ends were trimmed by 0 bases and 0 bases, with 11 bases remaining between them. The V gene's germline CDR1 is LNHNV and CDR2 YYDKDF (reference sequence). This chain's CDR3 is CATSREGGRANTGELFF. In nucleotides, the CDR3 is TGTGCCACCAGCAGAGAAGGAGGGCGGGCGAACACCGGGGAGCTGTTTTTT.

This clonotype was observed a handful of times. The chain recombines TRBV5-5 with TRBJ1-1; D is possibly TRBD1 (5 bases). With 1 base removed from V and 0 bases from J, the gap between germline ends came to 10 bases. This CDR3 has 15 residues. Per the germline V gene, CDR1 is SGHKS and CDR2 is YYEKEE (reference sequence). CDR3 in DNA: TGTGCCAGCAGCTTGATGGGACGGGTGAACACTGAAGCTTTCTTT. The encoded protein is CASSLMGRVNTEAFF. The variable domain in full, completed from reference TRBV5-5 and TRBJ1-1, reads DAGVTQSPTHLIKTRGQQVTLRCSPISGHKSVSWYQQVLGQGPQFIFQYYEKEERGRGNFPDRFSARQFPNYSSELNVNALLLGDSALYLCASSLMGRVNTEAFFGQGTRLTVV.

The J gene is TRBJ2-2, the V gene TRBV5-1; 9 nucleotides agree with TRBD2. Trimming took 3 bases from V and 1 from J; bases not matched to a gene: 7. The V gene's germline CDR1 is SGHRS and CDR2 YFSETQ. This CDR3 is 17 amino acids long. The CDR3 reads CASSSDRGRENTGELFF. The CDR3 DNA reads as TGCGCCAGCAGCTCCGATCGCGGGAGGGAGAACACCGGGGAGCTGTTTTTT.

The chain employs TRBV5-5 and TRBJ2-1, with no clear D. Per germline, CDR1 SGHKS and CDR2 YYEKEE (reference sequence). The V end lost 0 bases, the J end lost 0 bases, and 7 bases lay between the germline ends. This CDR3 has 15 residues. Here the CDR3 reads CASSLEPGSYNEQFF. CDR3 sequence (DNA): TGTGCCAGCAGCTTGGAGCCCGGCTCCTACAATGAGCAGTTCTTC.

This chain connects TRBV28 to TRBJ2-6; D perhaps matches TRBD1 (6 bases). Germline-derived CDR1 and CDR2 are MDHEN and SYDVKM. With 1 base removed from V and 0 bases from J, the gap between germline ends came to 10 bases. The CDR3 covers 17 residues. The CDR3 loop is CASSLYRANSGANVLTF. CDR3 nucleotides: TGTGCCAGCAGTTTATACAGGGCTAACTCTGGGGCCAACGTCCTGACTTTC. The entire variable domain, with the rest obtained from reference TRBV28 and TRBJ2-6, is as follows: DVKVTQSSRYLVKRTGEKVFLECVQDMDHENMFWYRQDPGLGLRLIYFSYDVKMKEKGDIPEGYSVSREKKERFSLILESASTNQTSMYLCASSLYRANSGANVLTFGAGSRLTVL.

This clonotype was recorded a few times. The chain couples TRBV29-1 to TRBJ1-1; the D is unclear. The ends were cut back, 3 bases at V and 3 bases at J, with 11 bases in the middle. Looked up from germline, CDR1 is SQVTM and CDR2 is ANQGSEA. The CDR3 sequence is 13 residues long. The CDR3 protein is CSVEKVYDTEAFF. The CDR3, as DNA: TGCAGCGTTGAGAAGGTTTACGACACTGAAGCTTTCTTT.

This clonotype was recorded a few times. The chain joins TRBV2 to TRBJ2-2; TRBD2 might be the D (5 bases). CDR3 length equals 12 residues. Trimming took off 7 bases at V and 5 bases at J, with 8 bases between the two ends. Germline loops: CDR1 SNHLY, CDR2 FYNNEI. CDR3 coding DNA: TGTGCCAGCAATCGAGGGACCGGGGAGCTGTTTTTT. Translating gives CASNRGTGELFF.

The chain has TRBV28 and TRBJ1-1; no clear D gene. Trimming left V 6 bases short and J 0 bases short, with 8 bases between. Looked up from germline, CDR1 is MDHEN and CDR2 is SYDVKM. The CDR3 extends over 13 amino acids. This CDR3 reads CASRQLMNTEAFF. The CDR3 DNA sequence: TGTGCCAGCAGACAGCTCATGAACACTGAAGCTTTCTTT.

V gene TRBV20-1 combines with J gene TRBJ2-1; 12 bases fit TRBD2. V lost 2 bases, J lost 12 bases, and 14 bases stayed unmatched. CDR3 length: 16 amino acids. CDR1 DFQATT and CDR2 SNEGSKA come from the germline V gene (reference sequence). CDR3 loop: CSARLGVLAGGPRQFF. The CDR3 region has the DNA TGCAGTGCTAGACTTGGGGTACTAGCGGGAGGCCCTCGGCAGTTCTTC.

V usage is TRBV7-8 and J usage is TRBJ2-2; 7 bases map to TRBD2. The trim removed 3 bases at V and 5 bases at J, leaving 6 bases unmatched. Germline values: CDR1 SGHVS, CDR2 FQNEAQ. The CDR3 extends over 15 amino acids. Here the CDR3 DNA reads TGTGCCAGCAGCTTCGGACTAGGCCGTACCGGGGAGCTGTTTTTT. It yields the protein CASSFGLGRTGELFF.

The chain has TRBV12-3 or TRBV12-4 and TRBJ1-3; D is unresolved. The CDR3 has 15 residues. V gave up 8 bases and J gave up 0 bases, with 14 bases separating them. CDR3: CASFLSRISGNTIYF. CDR3 DNA: TGTGCCAGCTTTTTATCACGGATCTCTGGAAACACCATATATTTT.

The chain is built from TRBV20-1 and TRBJ2-1; maybe TRBD1 (5 bases). V dropped 0 bases and J dropped 10 bases, with 7 bases sitting between them. Germline V lookup: CDR1 DFQATT, CDR2 SNEGSKA (reference sequence). The CDR3 length is 11 residues. As DNA, the CDR3 is TGCAGTGCTAGAGAGAAGGGGGAGCAGTTCTTC. Translation gives CSAREKGEQFF.

J is TRBJ2-1 and V is TRBV4-1; TRBD2 agrees at 9 bases. The CDR3 is made up of 16 amino acids. Germline-derived CDR1 and CDR2 are MGHRA and YSYEKL. V lost 0 bases, J lost 2 bases, and 2 bases stayed unmatched. CDR3 nucleotide sequence: TGCGCCAGCAGCCAAGATGTAGCGGGAGCCTACAATGAGCAGTTCTTC. Translation: CASSQDVAGAYNEQFF.

This clonotype was detected only a few times. The J gene is TRBJ2-5, the V gene TRBV27, with D possibly being TRBD2 (5 bases). Germline values: CDR1 MNHEY, CDR2 SMNVEV (reference sequence). The length of the CDR3 is 16 residues. V was trimmed by 6 bases and J by 4 bases, leaving 21 bases between them. The CDR3 nucleotides read TGTGCCAGCAGCGAAACGGGTCGGGGTTACCGAGAGACCCAGTACTTC. This codes for CASSETGRGYRETQYF.